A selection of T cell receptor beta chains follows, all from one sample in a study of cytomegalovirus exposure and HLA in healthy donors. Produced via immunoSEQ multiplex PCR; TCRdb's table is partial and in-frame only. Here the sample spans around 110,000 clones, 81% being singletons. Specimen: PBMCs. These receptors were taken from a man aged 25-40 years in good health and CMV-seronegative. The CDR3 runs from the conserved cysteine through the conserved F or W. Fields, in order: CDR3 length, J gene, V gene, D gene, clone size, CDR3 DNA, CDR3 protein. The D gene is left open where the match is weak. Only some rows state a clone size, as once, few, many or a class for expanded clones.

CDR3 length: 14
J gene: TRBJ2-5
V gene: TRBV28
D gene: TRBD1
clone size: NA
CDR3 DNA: TGTGCCAGCAGTTCAGGGGACAGACAAGAGACCCAGTACTTC
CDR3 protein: CASSSGDRQETQYF

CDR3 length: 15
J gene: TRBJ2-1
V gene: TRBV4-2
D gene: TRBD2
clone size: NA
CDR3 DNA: TGTGCCAGCAGCCAAGGGGCGGGAGGGCCCGATGAGCAGTTCTTC
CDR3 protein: CASSQGAGGPDEQFF

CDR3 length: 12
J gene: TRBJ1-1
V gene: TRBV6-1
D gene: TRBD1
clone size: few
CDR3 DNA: TGTGCCAGCAGTGAACCGGGGACAGGGACTTTCTTT
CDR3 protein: CASSEPGTGTFF

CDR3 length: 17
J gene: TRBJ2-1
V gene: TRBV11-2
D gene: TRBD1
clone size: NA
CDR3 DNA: TGTGCCAGCAGGGTGCAGGGGGCGGGACCGCGGAACAATGAGCAGTTCTTC
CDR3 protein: CASRVQGAGPRNNEQFF

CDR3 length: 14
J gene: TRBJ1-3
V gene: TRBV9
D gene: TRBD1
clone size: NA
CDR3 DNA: TGTGCCAGCAGCATCACAGGGGGTGAGAACACCATATATTTT
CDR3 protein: CASSITGGENTIYF

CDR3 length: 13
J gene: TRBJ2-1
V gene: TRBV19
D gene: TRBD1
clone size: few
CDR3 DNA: TGTGCCAGTAGTTGGGACAGGACGAATGAGCAGTTCTTC
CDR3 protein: CASSWDRTNEQFF

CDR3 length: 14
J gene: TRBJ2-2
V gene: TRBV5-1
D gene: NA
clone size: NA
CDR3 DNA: TGCGCCAGCAGCTTTACAGGGATTTACGGGGAGCTGTTTTTT
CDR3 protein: CASSFTGIYGELFF

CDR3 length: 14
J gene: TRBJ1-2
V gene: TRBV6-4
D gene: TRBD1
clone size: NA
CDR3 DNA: TGTGCCAGCAGTCCCCGGGCAGGGGGCAATGGCTACACCTTC
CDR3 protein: CASSPRAGGNGYTF

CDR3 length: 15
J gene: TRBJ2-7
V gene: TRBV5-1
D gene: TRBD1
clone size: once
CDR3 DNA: TGCGCCAGCAGCCCGGGGACAGCCGGCGTTGACGAGCAGTACTTC
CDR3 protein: CASSPGTAGVDEQYF

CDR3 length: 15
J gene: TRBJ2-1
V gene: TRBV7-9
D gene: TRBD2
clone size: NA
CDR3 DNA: TGTGCCAGCGGATTCCTAGCGGGGGTACAACATGAGCAGTTCTTC
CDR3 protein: CASGFLAGVQHEQFF

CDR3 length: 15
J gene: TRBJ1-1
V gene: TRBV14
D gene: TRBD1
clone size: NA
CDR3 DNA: TGTGCCAGCAGCGGACAGGCGTTCGGGAACACTGAAGCTTTCTTT
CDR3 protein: CASSGQAFGNTEAFF

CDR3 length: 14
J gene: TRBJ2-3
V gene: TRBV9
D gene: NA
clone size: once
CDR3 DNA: TGTGCCAGCACGTGGAGTTCGGAGGCAGATACGCAGTATTTT
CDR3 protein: CASTWSSEADTQYF

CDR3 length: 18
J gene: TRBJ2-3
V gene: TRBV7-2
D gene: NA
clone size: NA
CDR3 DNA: TGTGCCAGCAGCTTAGCCGGTTGGGTAGCGCCGAGCACAGATACGCAGTATTTT
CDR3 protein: CASSLAGWVAPSTDTQYF

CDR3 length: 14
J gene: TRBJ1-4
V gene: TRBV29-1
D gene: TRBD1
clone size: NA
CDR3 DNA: TGCAGCGTCCTAACCGGGACAGGAGGCGAAAAACTGTTTTTT
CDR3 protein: CSVLTGTGGEKLFF

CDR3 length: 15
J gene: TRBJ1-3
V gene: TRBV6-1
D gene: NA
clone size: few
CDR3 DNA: TGTGCCAGCAGTGAAGTTGTCGGTGCCGGGAACACCATATATTTT
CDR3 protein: CASSEVVGAGNTIYF

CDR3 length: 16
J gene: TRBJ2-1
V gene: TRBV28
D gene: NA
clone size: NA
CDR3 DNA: TGTGCCAGCAGTTTATCAACAGGGAGTTCCTACAATGAGCAGTTCTTC
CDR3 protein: CASSLSTGSSYNEQFF

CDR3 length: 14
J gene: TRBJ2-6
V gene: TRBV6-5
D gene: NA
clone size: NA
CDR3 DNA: TGTGCCAGCAGTGTGGAGTCTAGGGCCAACGTCCTGACTTTC
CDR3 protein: CASSVESRANVLTF

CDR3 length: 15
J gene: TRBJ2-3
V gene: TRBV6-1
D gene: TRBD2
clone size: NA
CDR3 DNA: TGTGCCAGCAGTCACGCGGGGGGGTCCCAAGGTACGCAGTATTTT
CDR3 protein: CASSHAGGSQGTQYF

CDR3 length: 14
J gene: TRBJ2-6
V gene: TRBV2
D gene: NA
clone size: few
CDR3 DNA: TGTGCCAGCAGTGAACGGTCTGGGGCCAACGTCCTGACTTTC
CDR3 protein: CASSERSGANVLTF

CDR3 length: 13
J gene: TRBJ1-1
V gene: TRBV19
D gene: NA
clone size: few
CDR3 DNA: TGTGCCAGTACCAGACAAAAGAACACTGAAGCTTTCTTT
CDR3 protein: CASTRQKNTEAFF

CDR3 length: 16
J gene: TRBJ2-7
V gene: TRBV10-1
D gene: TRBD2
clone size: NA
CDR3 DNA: TGCGCCAGCAGTGAGTCTCAAGGCGGGGGGAGCTACGAGCAGTACTTC
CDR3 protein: CASSESQGGGSYEQYF

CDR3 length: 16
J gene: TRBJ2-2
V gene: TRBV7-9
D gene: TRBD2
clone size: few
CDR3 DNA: TGTGCCAGCAGCTACAGCGGGAGGGCCGGCACCGGGGAGCTGTTTTTT
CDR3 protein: CASSYSGRAGTGELFF

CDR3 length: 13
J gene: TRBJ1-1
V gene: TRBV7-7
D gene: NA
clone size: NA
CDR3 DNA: TGTGCTAGCAGCTTAGACAGGAACACTGAAGCTTTCTTT
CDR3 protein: CASSLDRNTEAFF

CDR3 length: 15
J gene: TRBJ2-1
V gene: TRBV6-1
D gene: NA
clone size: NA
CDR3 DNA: TGTGCCAGCCCGTTTGGGGGGAGCTCCTACAATGAGCAGTTCTTC
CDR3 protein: CASPFGGSSYNEQFF

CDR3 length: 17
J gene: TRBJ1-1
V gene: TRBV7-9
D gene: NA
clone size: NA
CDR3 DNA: TGTGCCAGCAGCTTAGCGCGCACAGGAAACATGAACACTGAAGCTTTCTTT
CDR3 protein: CASSLARTGNMNTEAFF

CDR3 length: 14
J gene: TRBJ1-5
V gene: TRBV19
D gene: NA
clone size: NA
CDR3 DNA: TGTGCCAGTAGTATTTGGACAGTCAATCAGCCCCAGCATTTT
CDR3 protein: CASSIWTVNQPQHF

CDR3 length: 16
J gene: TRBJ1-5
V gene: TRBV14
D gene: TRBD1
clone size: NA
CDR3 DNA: TGTGCCAGCAGCCATAGGACAGGGAAGGAGGGTCAGCCCCAGCATTTT
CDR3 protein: CASSHRTGKEGQPQHF

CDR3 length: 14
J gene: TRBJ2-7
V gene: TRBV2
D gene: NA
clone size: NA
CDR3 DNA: TGTGCCAGCACTACCTTGGACAGCTCCTACGAGCAGTACTTC
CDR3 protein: CASTTLDSSYEQYF

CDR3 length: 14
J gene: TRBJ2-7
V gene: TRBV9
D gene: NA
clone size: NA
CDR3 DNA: TGTGCCAGCAGTGCCGGGACTTTCTCCTACGAGCAGTACTTC
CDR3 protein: CASSAGTFSYEQYF

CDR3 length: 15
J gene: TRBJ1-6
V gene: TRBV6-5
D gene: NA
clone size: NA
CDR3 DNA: TGTGCCAGCAGTCCCCAGGGCAGATATAATTCACCCCTCCACTTT
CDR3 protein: CASSPQGRYNSPLHF